This TCR beta chain was sequenced in a study of early T cells in non-severe SARS-CoV-2 infection. TCRdb reprocessed the 5' RACE reads via MiXCR and lists one record per CDR3 protein. The repertoire holds about 64,000 distinct CDR3 sequences, around 19% seen once, with more than 7.5% in the top ten. Deletions cut 0 bases from V and 11 bases from J, with 14 bases between. The germline gives CDR1 SGHAT, CDR2 FQNNGV. The CDR3 contains 15 residues. Here the sequenced sample was whole blood, taken at baseline. The TCR was taken from an adult who was a healthcare worker with PCR-confirmed SARS-CoV-2 infection or an uninfected control (not recorded which). This chain uses TRBV11-2 with TRBJ1-6; perhaps TRBD1 as D (6 bases). This CDR3 is CASSLDPGRGTPLHF. The CDR3, as DNA: TGTGCCAGCAGCTTAGACCCAGGCAGGGGTACACCCCTCCACTTT.